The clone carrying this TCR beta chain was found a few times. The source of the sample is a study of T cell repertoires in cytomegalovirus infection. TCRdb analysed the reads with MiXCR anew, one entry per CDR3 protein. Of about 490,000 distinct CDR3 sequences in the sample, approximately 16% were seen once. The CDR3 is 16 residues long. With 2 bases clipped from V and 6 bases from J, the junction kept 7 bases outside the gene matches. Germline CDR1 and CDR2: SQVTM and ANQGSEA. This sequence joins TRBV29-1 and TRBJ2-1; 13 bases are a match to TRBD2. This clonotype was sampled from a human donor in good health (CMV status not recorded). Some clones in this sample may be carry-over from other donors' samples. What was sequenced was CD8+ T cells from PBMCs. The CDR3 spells CSVEPRGTSGINEQFF. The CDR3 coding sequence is TGCAGCGTTGAACCGCGAGGGACTAGCGGGATCAATGAGCAGTTCTTC.